Listed below are T cell receptor beta chains from one sample, sequenced in a study of PD-1 blockade in mismatch repair-deficient tumors. Profiled with immunoSEQ multiplex PCR; TCRdb holds only in-frame clones, not every one. The repertoire consists of about 120,000 clones, with approximately 91% occurring once and the leading ten covering about 12%. The input for sequencing was peripheral blood, taken roughly 70 weeks after starting pembrolizumab. These receptors all come from an adult with mismatch repair-deficient cancer. The CDR3 runs from the conserved cysteine through the conserved F or W. D genes are given only for firm matches. Clone sizes are given selectively: once, few, many, or a class where the clone is expanded.

CASSLPTSGRSHNEQFF | TGTGCCAGCAGCTTGCCGACTAGCGGGAGATCCCACAATGAGCAGTTCTTC | TRBV7-9 | TRBD2 | TRBJ2-1 | .
CASSPLAADTQYF | TGTGCCAGCAGTCCCTTGGCCGCAGATACGCAGTATTTT | TRBV27 | . | TRBJ2-3 | .
CASRTRTAVHYGYTF | TGTGCCAGCAGAACGCGGACAGCGGTCCACTATGGCTACACCTTC | TRBV6-6 | . | TRBJ1-2 | once
CASSLAPGARNLETQYF | TGCGCCAGCAGCTTGGCCCCGGGGGCCCGCAATTTAGAGACCCAGTACTTC | TRBV5-1 | . | TRBJ2-5 | .
CASSQGLAVGNEQFF | TGCGCCAGCAGCCAAGGACTAGCGGTGGGGAATGAGCAGTTCTTC | TRBV4-1 | TRBD2 | TRBJ2-1 | .
CASSYPTGRASSSYEQYF | TGTGCCAGCAGTTACCCGACAGGACGGGCGTCAAGCTCCTACGAGCAGTACTTC | TRBV28 | . | TRBJ2-7 | once
CASSLDSGGRGSGQFF | TGTGCCAGCAGCTTAGACTCTGGCGGGAGGGGTTCTGGGCAGTTCTTC | TRBV11-3 | TRBD2 | TRBJ2-1 | .
CASSLAFRGQYF | TGTGCCAGCAGCTTAGCTTTCAGGGGCCAGTACTTC | TRBV7-8 | . | TRBJ2-5 | .
CASSFGLGRGEQYF | TGTGCCAGCAGTTTCGGGCTGGGGCGGGGAGAGCAGTATTTT | TRBV27 | . | TRBJ2-3 | .
CASSFHPGQGQYEQYF | TGTGCCAGCAGCTTCCATCCGGGACAGGGGCAATACGAGCAGTACTTC | TRBV6-6 | TRBD1 | TRBJ2-7 | .
CASSGDSSSYEQYF | TGTGCCAGCAGCGGGGATTCCTCTTCGTACGAGCAGTACTTC | TRBV11-2 | . | TRBJ2-7 | .
CATKSTGLFNEQFF | TGTGCCACCAAATCGACGGGACTTTTCAATGAGCAGTTCTTC | TRBV7-8 | . | TRBJ2-1 | once
CASAGASGLAGRDEQYF | TGTGCTAGTGCCGGAGCCTCGGGACTAGCGGGACGTGACGAGCAGTACTTC | TRBV12-5 | TRBD2 | TRBJ2-7 | few
CASSLSPAYEQYF | TGTGCCAGCAGTCTCAGTCCGGCCTACGAGCAGTACTTC | TRBV6-6 | . | TRBJ2-7 | once
CASSTLGGLADTIYF | TGTGCCAGCAGTACCCTCGGGGGCTTGGCCGACACCATATATTTT | TRBV28 | . | TRBJ1-3 | once
CASSLGAGTGNLYEQYF | TGCGCCAGCAGCTTGGGCGCCGGGACAGGGAACCTCTACGAGCAGTACTTC | TRBV5-1 | TRBD1 | TRBJ2-7 | .
CASSFGRGKNYGYTF | TGCGCCAGCAGCTTCGGCAGGGGCAAGAACTATGGCTACACCTTC | TRBV5-1 | . | TRBJ1-2 | .
CASSSQQATNEKLFF | TGCGCCAGCAGTTCACAGCAAGCAACTAATGAAAAACTGTTTTTT | TRBV4-1 | . | TRBJ1-4 | .
CASSQWGSGGPEEQYF | TGTGCCAGCAGTCAATGGGGTAGCGGGGGGCCTGAGGAGCAGTACTTC | TRBV28 | TRBD2 | TRBJ2-7 | .
CASSLLGQRNNEQFF | TGTGCCAGCAGCCTCCTGGGACAAAGAAACAATGAGCAGTTCTTC | TRBV7-8 | . | TRBJ2-1 | .
CASSLSPDEKLFF | TGTGCCAGCAGTTTATCCCCAGATGAAAAACTGTTTTTT | TRBV27 | . | TRBJ1-4 | .
CASSYGTGEAEKLFF | TGTGCCAGCAGTTACGGGACAGGGGAGGCTGAAAAACTGTTTTTT | TRBV6-5 | TRBD1 | TRBJ1-4 | .
CASSEAGGLWWQPQHF | TGTGCCAGCAGTGAAGCAGGGGGACTATGGTGGCAGCCCCAGCATTTT | TRBV6-1 | . | TRBJ1-5 | .
CASSLFLGNNEQFF | TGTGCCAGCAGTTTATTTCTAGGGAACAATGAGCAGTTCTTC | TRBV28 | . | TRBJ2-1 | .
CAASPGRAGELFF | TGTGCCGCTTCTCCCGGTCGGGCCGGGGAGCTGTTTTTT | TRBV10-3 | . | TRBJ2-2 | once
CASGPSIYNEQFF | TGTGCTAGTGGTCCTTCGATTTACAATGAGCAGTTCTTC | TRBV12-5 | . | TRBJ2-1 | .
CASSLSGQGYNEQFF | TGTGCCAGCAGTTTATCGGGACAGGGATACAATGAGCAGTTCTTC | TRBV27 | TRBD1 | TRBJ2-1 | once
CASSSLPGRGYEQYF | TGCGCCAGCAGCTCCCTCCCGGGACGGGGTTACGAGCAGTACTTC | TRBV5-1 | . | TRBJ2-7 | once
CASSLRLAGDGGSYEQYF | TGTGCCAGCAGTTTACGACTAGCGGGAGACGGGGGCTCCTACGAGCAGTACTTC | TRBV28 | TRBD2 | TRBJ2-7 | once
CAISDPSREQYF | TGTGCCATCAGTGACCCCAGTCGCGAGCAGTACTTC | TRBV10-3 | . | TRBJ2-7 | few
CASSSRAGYGYTF | TGCGCCAGCAGCTCCCGGGCTGGCTATGGCTACACCTTC | TRBV5-1 | . | TRBJ1-2 | once
CASSQDSYYEQYF | TGTGCCAGCAGCCAAGATAGTTACTACGAGCAGTACTTC | TRBV4-2 | . | TRBJ2-7 | few
CASTFSEAKNIQYF | TGTGCCAGCACATTCTCAGAAGCCAAAAACATTCAGTACTTC | TRBV7-9 | . | TRBJ2-4 | .
CASRRGQNYGYTF | TGTGCCAGCAGGAGAGGACAGAACTATGGCTACACCTTC | TRBV6-6 | . | TRBJ1-2 | once
CASSVGQGYDNNEKLFF | TGTGCCAGCAGCGTAGGACAGGGATACGATAATAATGAAAAACTGTTTTTT | TRBV9 | TRBD1 | TRBJ1-4 | .
CASSQQLAGLDYEQYF | TGTGCCAGCAGCCAACAACTAGCGGGCTTGGACTACGAGCAGTACTTC | TRBV14 | TRBD2 | TRBJ2-7 | .
CASSPGSGITDTQYF | TGCGCCAGCAGCCCGGGTAGCGGGATCACAGATACGCAGTATTTT | TRBV4-3 | TRBD2 | TRBJ2-3 | .
CASSQSTGYNEQFF | TGCGCCAGCAGCCAGTCCACAGGTTACAATGAGCAGTTCTTC | TRBV4-3 | . | TRBJ2-1 | few
CASTLGPDPYNEQFF | TGTGCCAGTACCCTCGGGCCAGATCCCTACAATGAGCAGTTCTTC | TRBV19 | . | TRBJ2-1 | .
CASASLRTSSNEQFF | TGTGCCAGCGCCTCGCTTAGGACTAGCAGCAATGAGCAGTTCTTC | TRBV28 | TRBD2 | TRBJ2-1 | .
CASSRSGSKGYTF | TGTGCCAGCAGCCGATCCGGCTCTAAGGGCTACACCTTC | TRBV27 | . | TRBJ1-2 | .
CASSYSFEGGNTIYF | TGTGCCAGCAGTTACTCGTTTGAGGGAGGAAACACCATATATTTT | TRBV6-6 | . | TRBJ1-3 | .
CASSQDFRGRYEQYF | TGCGCCAGCAGCCAAGATTTTCGGGGGCGTTACGAGCAGTACTTC | TRBV4-1 | . | TRBJ2-7 | .
CASSLRGTGGLRADTQYF | TGTGCCAGCAGTTTACGGGGGACAGGGGGCTTGCGGGCAGATACGCAGTATTTT | TRBV28 | TRBD1 | TRBJ2-3 | .
CASSFVPSGSTDTQYF | TGTGCCAGCAGCTTTGTGCCTAGCGGGAGCACAGATACGCAGTATTTT | TRBV11-1 | TRBD2 | TRBJ2-3 | .
CASTERWGSYEQYF | TGTGCCAGCACCGAGAGATGGGGCTCCTACGAGCAGTACTTC | TRBV27 | . | TRBJ2-7 | many
CASSTGLDSGNTIYF | TGTGCCAGCAGCACCGGGTTGGATTCTGGAAACACCATATATTTT | TRBV7-9 | . | TRBJ1-3 | once
CATSREMTGVSGYTF | TGTGCCACCAGCAGAGAAATGACAGGGGTTAGTGGCTACACCTTC | TRBV15 | TRBD1 | TRBJ1-2 | .
CASSRRPGEGNEQFF | TGTGCCAGCAGCAGGAGGCCAGGGGAGGGGAATGAGCAGTTCTTC | TRBV5-4 | . | TRBJ2-1 | .
CASRNLAGVPHEQYF | TGTGCCAGCAGAAACCTAGCGGGAGTCCCCCACGAGCAGTACTTC | TRBV6-1 | TRBD2 | TRBJ2-7 | .